This entry lists 8 T cell receptor beta chains sequenced from one sample in a study of metastatic and nonmetastatic thyroid tumors. MiXCR reprocessed the PCR reads for TCRdb. The sample shows about 21,000 clones, approximately 28% of them seen only once. Thyroid surgery took place with no prior treatment in any patient. Sequencing input: tumor tissue. The receptors come from a male donor with papillary thyroid cancer or a benign thyroid nodule (not recorded which). Some clones in this sample may be carry-over from other donors' samples.

The rearrangement links TRBV11-2 to TRBJ1-2, with D possibly being TRBD1 (6 bases). There are 15 residues in the CDR3. From germline, CDR1 is SGHAT and CDR2 FQNNGV. Trimming cost V 1 base and J 4 bases, with 13 bases left between them. CDR3 DNA: TGTGCCAGCAGCTTAGGCGCAGAGGGGGGCTATGGCTACACCTTC. This translates into CASSLGAEGGYGYTF.

The chain combines TRBV6-1 with TRBJ1-4, with 8 bases identical to TRBD1. The CDR3 runs to 15 residues. From germline, CDR1 is MNHNS and CDR2 SASEGT. Unmatched junction bases numbered 8, after V lost 5 bases and J lost 6 bases. CDR3 in DNA: TGTGCCAGCAGTTTTCAGGGGGCGGCAGATGAAAAACTGTTTTTT. It yields the protein CASSFQGAADEKLFF.

The rearrangement links TRBV5-1 to TRBJ2-3, with D perhaps assigned TRBD1 or TRBD2 (5 bases each). CDR1 is SGHRS and CDR2 is YFSETQ in the germline V gene. Trimming shortened V by 3 bases and J by 0 bases, and 23 bases separated the two germline ends. CDR3 length: 19 residues. This chain's CDR3 is CASSSRGAHLLGSTDTQYF. CDR3 in DNA: TGCGCCAGCAGCTCTCGAGGGGCCCACCTATTGGGCAGCACAGATACGCAGTATTTT.

The chain carries TRBV7-9 and TRBJ2-2, with TRBD1 identical over 7 bases. The CDR3 has 14 residues. The J segment lost 7 bases and the V segment lost 5 bases, leaving 7 bases of the junction unmatched. Per the germline V gene, CDR1 is SEHNR and CDR2 is FQNEAQ (reference sequence). The CDR3 DNA sequence: TGTGCCAGCAGCGACCTACAGGGGATCGGGGAGCTGTTTTTT. Protein sequence: CASSDLQGIGELFF.

Relative to its sample, this clone is medium-sized. Other DNA sequences in the sample encode the same CDR3. The chain recombines TRBV5-5 with TRBJ2-7; D is ambiguous. The V and J ends lost 1 base and 0 bases respectively, with 11 bases between them. CDR1 is SGHKS, CDR2 YYEKEE, per germline (reference sequence). This CDR3 region has 15 residues. CDR3 in DNA: TGTGCCAGCAGCTTGTCGGCAGCTATCTCCTACGAGCAGTACTTC. This codes for CASSLSAAISYEQYF.

The chain links TRBV11-3 to TRBJ2-2; D is uncertain. Germline V lookup: CDR1 SGHNT, CDR2 YENEEA. This CDR3 has 13 residues. V was pared by 2 bases and J by 6 bases, with 7 bases between. In nucleotides, the CDR3 is TGTGCCAGCAGCTTAACACGGGCCGGGGAGCTGTTTTTT. It codes for CASSLTRAGELFF.

In its sample, this clone was seen many times. The CDR3 region has the DNA TGTGCCAGCAGTACAATAGCGGGAGGGCTAAGTGAGCAGTTCTTC. Its translation is CASSTIAGGLSEQFF. The J gene is TRBJ2-1, the V gene TRBV28, with TRBD2 matching 11 bases. V was clipped by 5 bases and J by 9 bases; unmatched bases: 9. Germline V CDR1 and CDR2: MDHEN, SYDVKM. The CDR3 is 15 amino acids.

This chain uses TRBV2 with TRBJ1-2; TRBD1 is a possible D gene (6 bases). The V end lost 3 bases, the J end lost 8 bases, and 16 bases lay between the germline ends. Germline V gene lookup returns CDR1 SNHLY and CDR2 FYNNEI. CDR3 length: 14 amino acids. The CDR3 loop reads CASSDPRRGHGYTF. The CDR3 nucleotides are TGTGCCAGCAGTGACCCTCGGCGGGGGCACGGCTACACCTTC.